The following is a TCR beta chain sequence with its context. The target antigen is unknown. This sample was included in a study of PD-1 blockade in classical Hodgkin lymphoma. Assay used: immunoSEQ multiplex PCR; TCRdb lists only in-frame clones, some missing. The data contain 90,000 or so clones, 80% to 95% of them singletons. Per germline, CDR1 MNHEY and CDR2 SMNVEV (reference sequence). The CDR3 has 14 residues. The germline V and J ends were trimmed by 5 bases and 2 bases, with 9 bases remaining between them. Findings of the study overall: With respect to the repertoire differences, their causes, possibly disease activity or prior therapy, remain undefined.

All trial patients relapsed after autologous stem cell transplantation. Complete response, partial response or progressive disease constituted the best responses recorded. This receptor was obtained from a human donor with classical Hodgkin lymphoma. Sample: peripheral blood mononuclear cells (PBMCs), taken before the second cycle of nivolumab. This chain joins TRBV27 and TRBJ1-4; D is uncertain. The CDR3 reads CASSPRRTNEKLFF. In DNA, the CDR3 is TGTGCCAGCAGTCCAAGACGGACTAATGAAAAACTGTTTTTT. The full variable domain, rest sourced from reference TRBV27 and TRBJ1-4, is EAQVTQNPRYLITVTGKKLTVTCSQNMNHEYMSWYRQDPGLGLRQIYYSMNVEVTDKGDVPEGYKVSRKEKRNFPLILESPSPNQTSLYFCASSPRRTNEKLFFGSGTQLSVL.